Sequencing of this T cell receptor (beta chain) was carried out in a study of graft-versus-host responses after intestinal transplantation (dated by TCRdb to the early 2020s). Background for the entire study: The transplants that recipients received were multivisceral, liver-intestinal, or isolated intestinal. Every recipient was given anti-thymocyte globulin induction, then maintenance tacrolimus and steroids for about three years. Graft-versus-host and host-versus-graft alloreactive T cell clones were tracked in the graft, circulation and bone marrow after intestinal transplantation using bulk TCR-beta CDR3 sequencing. Alloreactive clones were identified by sequencing pre-transplant mixed lymphocyte reaction products and comparing them with unstimulated pre-transplant donor and recipient T cells. The cohort enrolled about two dozen intestinal transplant recipients, one of whom was a retransplant, and 3 patients without pretransplant specimens were excluded. A peak of at least 4% donor T cells among recipient peripheral blood mononuclear cells was the definition used for donor T cell macrochimerism. Samples from three later patients were sequenced in-house on an Illumina MiSeq with MiXCR processing rather than by the commercial service.

V ends up 6 bases short and J 6 bases short, with an unmatched junction base count of 10. Measured from the cysteine to the phenylalanine, the CDR3 is 15 residues long. Only the CDR3 part of the read is kept: 45 bases, read in frame from the first base. Based on the germline V gene, the CDR1 and CDR2 sequences are SNHLY and FYNNEI. On this clone itself: Its antigen has not been determined. Per-base quality was not reported, and no clone a single base away is much larger than it.

Library preparation used the immunoSEQ multiplex PCR assay. Adaptive Biotechnologies carried out high-throughput TCR-beta CDR3 sequencing of genomic DNA for most patients. In the paper's pipeline: TCR sequencing data for 15 to 20 patients were retrieved from Adaptive's ImmunoSEQ software; a few other patients were processed with MiXCR and VDJtools. CDR3 nucleotide sequences shared between donor and recipient were removed because the origin of such sequences could not be assigned. Alloreactive clones required at least 2-fold expansion over unstimulated cells and minimum CFSE-low frequency of 0.002% (template counts) or 0.001% (read counts). Clones were considered mappable if detected in sequenced pre-transplant spleen, lymph node, or MLR CFSE-low populations of the donor or recipient. The cumulative frequency of alloreactive clones was calculated as a percentage of all sequences, weighted by copy number. What TCRdb holds here is the immuneACCESS table cut down to in-frame rearrangements. Part of the clones is not present; checked against another copy, under half of the missing clones reflect an unresolved V gene, and the others are unexplained. V and J calls plus clone size are reproduced from that table; the DNA served to infer D and trimming. The table for this sample lists tens of thousands of clones; 85% to 90% of them were counted only once. In total, the top ten clones hold around 1.5% of the sample.

General conclusions and limits of the study: Early after transplant, peak levels of circulating GvH clones were associated with declines in HvG clones. In patients with donor T cell macrochimerism, the allografts had high GvH to HvG T cell clonal ratios. GvH clones were found in recipient bone marrow, and some of the GvH clones appeared earlier in ileal mucosa or blood, which is consistent with an intestinal mucosal origin. Conclusions were limited by the relatively low number and heterogeneity of intestinal transplant patients.

In the first month after transplant, blood samples were collected up to 4 times, and after that at least monthly when available. The receptor's source is a human patient who received an intestinal transplant, so some T cells may come from the graft donor. The specimen comprised PBMCs, sampled 26 days after transplant. Recombination connected TRBV2 to TRBJ2-1; 8 nucleotides in the junction match TRBD2. The DNA sequence reads TGTGCCAGCAGCCCTTACCTTGGACTAGCCAATGAGCAGTTCTTC. Its translation is CASSPYLGLANEQFF.